One and the same sample provided the 29 T cell receptor beta chains below, sequenced in a study of shared clonotypes between healthy human individuals (dated by TCRdb to 2020 to 2021). Receptor libraries were prepared by the immunoSEQ multiplex PCR assay. TCRdb took over this immuneACCESS table, retaining in-frame rearrangements with V and J assigned. Such tables are incomplete; in checked studies, under half of the missing clones stem from an unresolved V gene, and the remainder is unexplained. The sample includes about 490,000 clones, with around 80% observed a single time. The ten largest account for 10% to 15% of the sample. The specimen was PBMCs. All receptors come from a woman aged 40 to 50 in good health. Some clones in this sample may be carry-over from other donors' samples.

The genes are TRBV14 and TRBJ2-2; D gene uncertain. CDR1 is SGHDN and CDR2 is FVKESK in the germline V gene. This CDR3 contains 14 residues. Trimming pared 1 base from V and 4 bases from J, leaving 7 bases between. The CDR3: CASSQVVSTGELFF. In DNA, the CDR3 is TGTGCCAGCAGCCAAGTGGTTTCCACCGGGGAGCTGTTTTTT.

A single count supports this clone. V and J are TRBV4-1 and TRBJ1-5, with D possibly TRBD1 on 6 matching bases. The CDR3 sequence is 16 residues long. With 1 base removed from V and 0 bases from J, the gap between germline ends came to 10 bases. Germline CDR1 MGHRA, CDR2 YSYEKL. CDR3 coding DNA: TGCGCCAGCAGCCAAGTGGTCAGGGGTAGCAATCAGCCCCAGCATTTT. Encoded protein: CASSQVVRGSNQPQHF.

This clone was observed at least ten times. The chain combines TRBV18 with TRBJ2-2; 7 nucleotides align to TRBD1. CDR3 length: 14 amino acids. V lost 3 bases to trimming and J lost 4 bases; unmatched junction nucleotides: 2. Germline V lookup: CDR1 KGHSH, CDR2 LQKENI. The CDR3 sequence: CASSPTGSTGELFF. The DNA of the CDR3 is TGTGCCAGCTCACCGACAGGGAGCACCGGGGAGCTGTTTTTT.

Points on this clone: The junction differs from germline at one of its ends, possibly a read error. The chain is built from TRBV27 and TRBJ2-7, with D perhaps being TRBD1 or TRBD2 (6 bases each). Germline V lookup: CDR1 MNHEY, CDR2 SMNVEV (reference sequence). This CDR3 has 14 amino acids. For the CDR3, the DNA is TGTGCCAGCAGCCTGAGGGGGGTACCCTACGGGCAGTACTTC. Protein sequence: CASSLRGVPYGQYF.

In this sample, this clone turned up a few times. A junction boundary mismatches the germline segment, possibly from a read error. The V gene is TRBV9, the J gene TRBJ1-3, with TRBD1 as a possible D gene (5 bases). The length of the CDR3 is 16 residues. Germline CDR1 and CDR2: SGDLS and YYNGEE. The CDR3, as DNA: TGTGCCAGCAGCGTAGCCCCAGATGGGGGGGGAAGCACCATATATTTT. Amino acids: CASSVAPDGGGSTIYF.

As to this clone: This sequence is one base from a far larger clone and is likely a read error. The sample carries other DNA sequences with the same CDR3. The chain uses TRBV29-1 and TRBJ1-2; D gene uncertain. The CDR3 is made up of 12 amino acids. Germline CDR1 and CDR2: SQVTM and ANQGSEA. The CDR3 region has the DNA TGCAGCGTTGAAGACCATAACTACGGCTACACCTTC. This codes for CSVEDHNYGYTF. Filled out from reference TRBV29-1 and TRBJ1-2, the complete variable domain reads SAVISQKPSRDICQRGTSLTIQCQVDSQVTMMFWYRQQPGQSLTLIATANQGSEATYESGFVIDKFPISRPNLTFSTLTVSNMSPEDSSIYLCSVEDHNYGYTFGSGTRLTVV.

The genes are TRBV5-1 and TRBJ2-5, with 7 bases matching TRBD2. The CDR3 has 14 residues. V lost 4 bases, J lost 5 bases, and 8 bases stayed unmatched. From germline, CDR1 is SGHRS and CDR2 YFSETQ. The CDR3 bases are TGCGCCAGCAGCCGGTGGACTAGTTCGGAGACCCAGTACTTC. This codes for CASSRWTSSETQYF.

This clone was observed a few times. V is TRBV7-2 and J is TRBJ2-2; D tentatively reads TRBD1 or TRBD2 (5 bases each). The V end lost 5 bases, the J end lost 0 bases, and 10 bases lay between the germline ends. Germline V gene sequence: CDR1 SGHTA, CDR2 FQGNSA. There are 15 residues in the CDR3. The CDR3 DNA is TGTGCCAGCAGCCGGCTGGGGGCGAACACCGGGGAGCTGTTTTTT. This codes for CASSRLGANTGELFF.

The chain couples TRBV28 to TRBJ2-1, with 12 bases fitting TRBD2. This CDR3 has 15 amino acids. Looked up from germline, CDR1 is MDHEN and CDR2 is SYDVKM. Trimming took 4 bases from V and 4 from J; bases not matched to a gene: 2. The CDR3 is CASSSSGREYNEQFF. The CDR3 nucleotides read TGTGCCAGCAGTTCTAGCGGGAGGGAATACAATGAGCAGTTCTTC. Variable domain in full (rest from reference TRBV28 and TRBJ2-1): DVKVTQSSRYLVKRTGEKVFLECVQDMDHENMFWYRQDPGLGLRLIYFSYDVKMKEKGDIPEGYSVSREKKERFSLILESASTNQTSMYLCASSSSGREYNEQFFGPGTRLTVL.

V usage is TRBV4-1 and J usage is TRBJ2-7; D tentatively reads TRBD1 or TRBD2 (5 bases each). This CDR3 region has 15 residues. V lost 4 bases and J lost 4, with 17 bases in between. The germline gives CDR1 MGHRA, CDR2 YSYEKL. CDR3 sequence (DNA): TGCGCCAGCAGCCCCAACAGAGGGGCATTGTACGAGCAGTACTTC. Translated: CASSPNRGALYEQYF.

The rearrangement uses TRBV4-1 and TRBJ2-1, with D tentatively TRBD2 (5 bases). This CDR3 comprises 13 residues. Looked up from germline, CDR1 is MGHRA and CDR2 is YSYEKL. The V end was cut by 0 bases, the J end by 11 bases, with 11 bases between. CDR3 DNA: TGCGCCAGCAGCCAAGAACAAGCGGAGCAGCAGTTCTTC. This encodes CASSQEQAEQQFF.

This chain uses TRBV6-5 with TRBJ2-7; unclear D gene. CDR1 and CDR2 (germline): MNHEY, SVGAGI. The CDR3 spans 11 residues. Trimming shortened V by 5 bases and J by 3 bases, and 5 bases separated the two germline ends. The CDR3 here is CASSLVYEQYF. In DNA form, the CDR3 reads TGTGCCAGCAGTCTGGTCTACGAGCAGTACTTC.

The V call is TRBV2, the J call TRBJ1-6; D is ambiguous. V was cut by 6 bases and J by 8 bases, with 8 bases left in between. This CDR3 contains 12 residues. CDR1 and CDR2 from the germline V gene are SNHLY and FYNNEI. The CDR3 nucleotides read TGTGCCAGCAGCGAAAACCATTCACCCCTCCACTTT. This gives the protein CASSENHSPLHF.

This chain connects TRBV7-8 to TRBJ2-1; D possibly uses TRBD1 or TRBD2 (5 bases each). Germline V gene lookup returns CDR1 SGHVS and CDR2 FQNEAQ. The CDR3 loop spans 15 amino acids. Trimming removed 1 base from V and 6 bases from J, with 13 bases in between. Here the CDR3 DNA reads TGTGCCAGCAGCTTAGGGGGGAGTGGGGGCAATGAGCAGTTCTTC. As protein: CASSLGGSGGNEQFF.

This chain connects TRBV28 to TRBJ2-1; D unclear. The germline gives CDR1 MDHEN, CDR2 SYDVKM. Trimming pared 7 bases from V and 5 bases from J, leaving 15 bases between. The CDR3 has 14 residues. CDR3 residues: CASTTTGPNNEQFF. CDR3 DNA sequence: TGTGCCAGCACCACCACCGGGCCGAACAATGAGCAGTTCTTC.

This rearrangement joins TRBV2 to TRBJ2-5; weak D call: TRBD1 (6 bases). Germline CDR1 and CDR2: SNHLY and FYNNEI. V was trimmed by 7 bases and J by 2 bases, leaving 20 bases between them. This CDR3 is built from 16 residues. As DNA, the CDR3 is TGTGCCAGCAAAGGATTCAGGGGAAAGACTCAAGAGACCCAGTACTTC. Translating gives CASKGFRGKTQETQYF.

The rearrangement uses TRBV6-5 and TRBJ2-1; a possible D gene is TRBD2 (5 bases). Between the trimmed V and J ends, which lost 5 bases and 3 bases, there was a span of 5 bases. Germline V CDR1 and CDR2: MNHEY, SVGAGI. There are 12 residues in the CDR3. The CDR3 spells CASSRGYNEQFF. For the CDR3, the DNA is TGTGCCAGCAGTCGGGGCTACAATGAGCAGTTCTTC.

The V gene is TRBV7-8, the J gene TRBJ2-3; D is possibly TRBD1 (6 bases). V lost 5 bases and J lost 3, with 15 bases in between. This CDR3 is built from 15 residues. Germline V CDR1 and CDR2: SGHVS, FQNEAQ. As DNA, the CDR3 is TGTGCCAGCAGCCCCGTAACAGGGAAGACAGATACGCAGTATTTT. Protein product: CASSPVTGKTDTQYF.

The chain has TRBV5-1 and TRBJ2-1; 9 bases match TRBD2. In germline, CDR1 is SGHRS, CDR2 YFSETQ. J gave up 4 bases and V 4 bases, and 9 bases lay outside the gene matches. The CDR3 spans 16 residues. CDR3 amino acids: CASSPLSGGRYNEQFF. DNA of the CDR3: TGCGCCAGCAGCCCCCTTAGCGGGGGTCGTTACAATGAGCAGTTCTTC.

The gene calls are TRBV30 and TRBJ2-5; a possible D gene is TRBD2 (6 bases). CDR3 length: 15 residues. Between the trimmed V and J ends, which lost 4 bases and 3 bases, there was a span of 18 bases. The germline V gene encodes CDR1 GTSNPN and CDR2 SVGIG (reference sequence). The DNA of the CDR3 is TGTGCCTGGAAACCTGGGGAGGCCAGGGAAGAGACCCAGTACTTC. Amino acids: CAWKPGEAREETQYF.

This chain connects TRBV25-1 to TRBJ2-5; D call uncertain. CDR1 is MGHDK, CDR2 SYGVNS, per germline. With 6 bases removed from V and 1 base from J, the gap between germline ends came to 9 bases. The length of the CDR3 is 13 residues. The CDR3 nucleotides read TGTGCCAGCAGCCAAGGGCCCCAAGAGACCCAGTACTTC. Translation gives CASSQGPQETQYF.

The chain joins TRBV13 to TRBJ2-2; D remains ambiguous. V was clipped by 5 bases and J by 6 bases, with 16 bases between them. The length of the CDR3 is 15 residues. Looked up from germline, CDR1 is PRHDT and CDR2 is FYEKMQ (reference sequence). The CDR3 spells CASSARLGPPGELFF. The CDR3 region has the DNA TGTGCCAGCAGCGCGCGGCTTGGCCCCCCCGGGGAGCTGTTTTTT.

The chain uses TRBV29-1 and TRBJ1-1; TRBD1 agrees at 7 bases. This CDR3 is built from 12 residues. Germline CDR1 and CDR2: SQVTM and ANQGSEA. CDR3: CAYTTGPTEAFF. The CDR3 DNA is TGCGCATATACGACAGGGCCCACTGAAGCTTTCTTT.

This clone was recorded a few times. The chain employs TRBV19 and TRBJ2-2; D uncertain. The CDR3 runs to 16 residues. CDR1 LNHDA and CDR2 SQIVND come from the germline V gene (reference sequence). Trimming removed 0 bases at V and 4 bases at J, with 12 bases between. As DNA, the CDR3 is TGTGCCAGTAGTATAGATCGAGCGCCAGCCACCGGGGAGCTGTTTTTT. Its translation: CASSIDRAPATGELFF.

J is TRBJ2-7 and V is TRBV29-1; 12 bases are a match to TRBD2. V shed 6 bases and J 5 bases; nucleotides not matched to a gene: 5. The CDR3 is made up of 13 amino acids. Germline assignment: CDR1 SQVTM and CDR2 ANQGSEA. CDR3 nucleotides: TGCAGCGTAGCTAGCGGGAGGGCCGACGAGCAGTACTTC. It encodes CSVASGRADEQYF.

The chain joins TRBV28 to TRBJ2-5; 9 positions agree with TRBD2. V shed 6 bases and J 2 bases; nucleotides not matched to a gene: 10. The CDR3 covers 16 residues. From germline, CDR1 is MDHEN and CDR2 SYDVKM. The CDR3 sequence is CASSPTLTSGQETQYF. In DNA, the CDR3 is TGTGCCAGCAGCCCCACCCTGACTAGCGGACAAGAGACCCAGTACTTC.

This clone has just a few counts. V gene TRBV5-5 combines with J gene TRBJ1-3; TRBD1 might be the D (5 bases). CDR3 length equals 13 residues. The germline gives CDR1 SGHKS, CDR2 YYEKEE (reference sequence). Trimming shortened V by 3 bases and J by 5 bases, and 9 bases separated the two germline ends. CDR3 residues: CASSWGTRNTIYF. CDR3 nucleotides: TGTGCCAGCAGCTGGGGGACGAGAAACACCATATATTTT.

A single count supports this clone. This rearrangement joins TRBV5-1 to TRBJ2-7, with D tentatively TRBD1 or TRBD2 (5 bases each). Looked up from germline, CDR1 is SGHRS and CDR2 is YFSETQ. V was pared by 3 bases and J by 6 bases, with 13 bases between. The CDR3 covers 13 residues. The DNA of the CDR3 is TGCGCCAGCAGCTGGGGGAGTGAAGGCGAGCAGTACTTC. Residues: CASSWGSEGEQYF.

The chain carries TRBV28 and TRBJ2-5; D not resolved. Judging by the DNA end, TRBJ2-7 fits better; the J call may be wrong. The CDR3 is 13 amino acids. Germline V lookup: CDR1 MDHEN, CDR2 SYDVKM. The CDR3 coding sequence is TGTGCCAGCAGTTTAGCGGCCTCCTACGAGCAGTACTTC. It yields the protein CASSLAASYEQYF.